The source of this T cell receptor beta chain is a study of T cell responses to AZD1222 COVID-19 vaccine. Points from the study as a whole: Just a handful of AZD1222 recipients were seropositive at baseline. After the peak T cell response, and only then, were repertoires sampled. In the spike-specific TCR repertoire, nearly half reportedly target unmutated variant regions.

Between the trimmed V and J ends, which lost 5 bases and 5 bases, there was a span of 4 bases. CDR3 length: 12 amino acids. Germline V gene sequence: CDR1 SNHLY, CDR2 FYNNEI. Regarding this clone: Its specificity is unknown.

TCRdb's copy holds only in-frame clones and misses some; the assay was immunoSEQ multiplex PCR. The sample holds about 110,000 clones, over 75% seen once. Source: peripheral blood, taken on day 0 of AZD1222 vaccination. The sequence came from an adult in good health. The chain links TRBV2 to TRBJ2-6, with D unclear. The CDR3 DNA follows: TGTGCCAGCAGTCCAAGGGCCAACGTCCTGACTTTC. This sequence encodes CASSPRANVLTF.